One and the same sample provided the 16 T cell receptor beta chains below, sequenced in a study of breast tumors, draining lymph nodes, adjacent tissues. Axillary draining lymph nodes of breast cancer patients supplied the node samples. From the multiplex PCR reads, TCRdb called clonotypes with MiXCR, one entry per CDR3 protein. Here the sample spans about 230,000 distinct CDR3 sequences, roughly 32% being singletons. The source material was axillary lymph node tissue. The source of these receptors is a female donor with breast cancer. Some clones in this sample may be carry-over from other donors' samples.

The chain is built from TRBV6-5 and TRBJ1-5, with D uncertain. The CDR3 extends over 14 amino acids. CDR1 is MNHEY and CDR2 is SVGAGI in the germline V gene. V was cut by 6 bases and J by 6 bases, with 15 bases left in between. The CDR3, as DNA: TGTGCCAGCAGCCCTCTTGACGGTCGTCAGCCCCAGCATTTT. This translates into CASSPLDGRQPQHF.

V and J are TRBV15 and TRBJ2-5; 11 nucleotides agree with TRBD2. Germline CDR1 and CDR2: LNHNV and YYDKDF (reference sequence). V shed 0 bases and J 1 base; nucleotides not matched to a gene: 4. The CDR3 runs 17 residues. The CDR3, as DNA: TGTGCCACCAGCAGAGATACGGGACTAGCGGCCCAAGAGACCCAGTACTTC. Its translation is CATSRDTGLAAQETQYF.

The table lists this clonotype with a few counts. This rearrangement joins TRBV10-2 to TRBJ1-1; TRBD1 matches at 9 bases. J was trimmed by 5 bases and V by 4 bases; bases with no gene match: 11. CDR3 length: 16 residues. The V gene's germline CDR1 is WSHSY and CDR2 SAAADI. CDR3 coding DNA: TGCGCCAGCAGTGGGGGAAGGACAGGGGCGAGGACTGAAGCTTTCTTT. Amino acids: CASSGGRTGARTEAFF.

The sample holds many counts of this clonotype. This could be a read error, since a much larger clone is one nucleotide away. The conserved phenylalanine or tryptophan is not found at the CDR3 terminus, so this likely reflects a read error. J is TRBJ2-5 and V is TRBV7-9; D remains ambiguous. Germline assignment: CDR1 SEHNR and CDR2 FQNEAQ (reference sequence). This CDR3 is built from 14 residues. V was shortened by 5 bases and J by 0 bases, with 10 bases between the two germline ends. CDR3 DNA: TGTGCCAGCAGCCTCAGAAGGGACCAAGAGACCCAGTACCTC. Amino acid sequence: CASSLRRDQETQYL.

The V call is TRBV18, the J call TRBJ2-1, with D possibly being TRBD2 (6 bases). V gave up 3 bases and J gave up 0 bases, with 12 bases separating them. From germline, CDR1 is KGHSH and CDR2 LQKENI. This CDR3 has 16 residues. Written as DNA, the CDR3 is TGTGCCAGCTCACCCCCCAGCGGGTACTCCTACAATGAGCAGTTCTTC. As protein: CASSPPSGYSYNEQFF.

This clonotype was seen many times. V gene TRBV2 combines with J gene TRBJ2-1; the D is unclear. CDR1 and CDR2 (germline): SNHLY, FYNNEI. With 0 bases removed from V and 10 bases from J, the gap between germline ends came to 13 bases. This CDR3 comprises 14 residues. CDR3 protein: CASSEALRRLEQFF. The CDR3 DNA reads TGTGCCAGCAGTGAAGCGCTTCGGCGATTAGAGCAGTTCTTC.

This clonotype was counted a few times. CDR3: CASPIDRGHKAFF. The CDR3 DNA follows: TGTGCCAGCCCCATCGACAGGGGGCATAAAGCTTTCTTT. The gene calls are TRBV6-6 and TRBJ1-1, with 10 positions matching TRBD1. Trimming removed 8 bases from V and 9 bases from J; junction bases left unmatched: 9. Per the germline V gene, CDR1 is MNHNY and CDR2 is SVGAGI (reference sequence). CDR3 length: 13 residues.

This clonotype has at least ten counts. CDR3 loop: CSARRGRAGRFYEQYF. Here the CDR3 DNA reads TGCAGTGCTAGACGAGGGAGGGCCGGAAGGTTCTACGAGCAGTACTTC. The chain uses TRBV20-1 and TRBJ2-7; 7 bases are shared with TRBD2. Germline trimming cut 2 bases from V and 3 bases from J; bases unmatched to any gene: 13. CDR3 length: 16 residues. The germline gives CDR1 DFQATT, CDR2 SNEGSKA (reference sequence).

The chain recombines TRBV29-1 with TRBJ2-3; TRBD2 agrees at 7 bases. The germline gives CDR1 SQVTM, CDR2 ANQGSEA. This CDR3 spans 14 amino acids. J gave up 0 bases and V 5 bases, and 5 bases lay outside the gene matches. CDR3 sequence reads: CSVTSGASTDTQYF. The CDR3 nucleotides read TGCAGCGTTACCAGCGGGGCTAGCACAGATACGCAGTATTTT.

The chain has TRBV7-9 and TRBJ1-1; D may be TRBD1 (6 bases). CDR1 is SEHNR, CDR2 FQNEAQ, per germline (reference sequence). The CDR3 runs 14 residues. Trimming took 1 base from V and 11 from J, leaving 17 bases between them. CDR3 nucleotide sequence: TGTGCCAGCAGCTTAGAGGGGGTAGCCACTGGGGCTTTCTTT. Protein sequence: CASSLEGVATGAFF.

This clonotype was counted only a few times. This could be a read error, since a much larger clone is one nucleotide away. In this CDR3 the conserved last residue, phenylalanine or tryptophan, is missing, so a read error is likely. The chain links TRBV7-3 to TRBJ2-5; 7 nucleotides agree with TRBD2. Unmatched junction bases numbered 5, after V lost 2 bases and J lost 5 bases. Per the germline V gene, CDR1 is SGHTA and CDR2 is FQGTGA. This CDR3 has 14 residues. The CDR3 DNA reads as TGTGCCAGCAGCTTAGGCGGGAGAAGCGAGACCCAGTACCTC. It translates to CASSLGGRSETQYL.

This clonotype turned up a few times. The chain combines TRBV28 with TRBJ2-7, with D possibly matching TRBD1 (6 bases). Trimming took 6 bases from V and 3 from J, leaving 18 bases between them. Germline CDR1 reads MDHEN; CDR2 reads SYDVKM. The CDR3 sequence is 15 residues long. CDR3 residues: CASSAFGQINYEQYF. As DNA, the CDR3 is TGTGCCAGCAGCGCCTTTGGACAGATAAACTACGAGCAGTACTTC.

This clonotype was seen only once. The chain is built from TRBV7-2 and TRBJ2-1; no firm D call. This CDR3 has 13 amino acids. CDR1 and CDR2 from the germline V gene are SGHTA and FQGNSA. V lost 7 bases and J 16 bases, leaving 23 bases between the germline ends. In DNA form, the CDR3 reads TGTGCCAGCACGAGAGCTTGTTCAACTGAGTACTTCTTC. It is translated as CASTRACSTEYFF.

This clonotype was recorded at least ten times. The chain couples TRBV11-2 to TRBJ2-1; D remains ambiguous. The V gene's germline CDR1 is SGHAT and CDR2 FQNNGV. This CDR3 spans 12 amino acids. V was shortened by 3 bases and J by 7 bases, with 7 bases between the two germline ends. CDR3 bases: TGTGCCAGCAGCTTGATTCGAAATGAGCAGTTCTTC. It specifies CASSLIRNEQFF.

The CDR3 nucleotides are TGTGCCAGCAGCTTAGCTAGCAGGGAGACCCAGTACTTC. Protein product: CASSLASRETQYF. The rearrangement links TRBV7-3 to TRBJ2-5; TRBD2 is a possible D gene (5 bases). Germline V gives CDR1 SGHTA, CDR2 FQGTGA. The CDR3 consists of 13 residues. The germline V and J ends were trimmed by 2 bases and 5 bases, with 9 bases remaining between them. Full variable domain (missing parts from reference TRBV7-3 and TRBJ2-5): GAGVSQTPSNKVTEKGKYVELRCDPISGHTALYWYRQSLGQGPEFLIYFQGTGAADDSGLPNDRFFAVRPEGSVSTLKIQRTERGDSAVYLCASSLASRETQYFGPGTRLLVL.

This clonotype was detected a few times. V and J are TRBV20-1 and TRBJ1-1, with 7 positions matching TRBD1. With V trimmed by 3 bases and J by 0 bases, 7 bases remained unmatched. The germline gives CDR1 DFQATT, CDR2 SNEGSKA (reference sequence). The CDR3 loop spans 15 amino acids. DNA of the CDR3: TGCAGTGCTAGTATACAGGGGATTATGAACACTGAAGCTTTCTTT. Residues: CSASIQGIMNTEAFF.